These 9 T cell receptor beta chains originate from one sample sequenced in a study of cytomegalovirus exposure and HLA in healthy donors. It was with 60 Vbeta and 13 Jbeta primers that the PCR ran. Generated by immunoSEQ multiplex PCR, the TCRdb table keeps only in-frame clones and is missing some. The sample has some 110,000 clones; around 74% are singletons. The specimen was PBMCs. All receptors derive from a man aged 30 to 45 in good health and CMV-seropositive.

This chain joins TRBV9 and TRBJ1-6; possible D gene TRBD1, 5 bases. The CDR3 has 15 residues. V shed 3 bases and J shed 8 bases, with 15 bases lying between them. Germline CDR1 and CDR2: SGDLS and YYNGEE. This chain's CDR3 is CASSGGHLADSPLHF. CDR3 nucleotides: TGTGCCAGCAGCGGCGGACACCTGGCGGATTCACCCCTCCACTTT.

The chain links TRBV19 to TRBJ2-6; possibly TRBD1 for D (5 bases). Germline CDR1 and CDR2: LNHDA and SQIVND (reference sequence). The CDR3 totals 16 residues. V lost 5 bases to trimming and J lost 4 bases, with 15 bases between them. The CDR3 DNA reads as TGTGCCAGTAGTGCCGTATTAGGGGCCGGGGCCAACGTCCTGACTTTC. Amino acids: CASSAVLGAGANVLTF.

This chain joins TRBV5-5 and TRBJ1-5; possible D gene TRBD1, 5 bases. The V end was cut by 1 base, the J end by 5 bases, with 13 bases between. The CDR3 consists of 15 residues. Germline V gene data show CDR1 as SGHKS and CDR2 as YYEKEE (reference sequence). CDR3 DNA: TGTGCCAGCAGCTTGTATTCCGGGGGGTATCAGCCCCAGCATTTT. This encodes CASSLYSGGYQPQHF.

The chain couples TRBV7-2 to TRBJ2-5; D gene unclear. Gene TRBJ2-7 matches the end of the DNA better, so the J call may be wrong. Germline assignment: CDR1 SGHTA and CDR2 FQGNSA. This CDR3 is built from 15 residues. The CDR3 bases are TGTGCCAGCAGCTTAGCGGTAAGGAGCTCCTACGAGCAGTACTTC. It yields the protein CASSLAVRSSYEQYF.

The chain is built from TRBV28 and TRBJ1-1, with 7 bases matching TRBD1. The V segment lost 5 bases and the J segment 11 bases; nucleotides outside the gene matches: 5. The germline V gene has CDR1 MDHEN and CDR2 SYDVKM. The CDR3 runs 11 residues. The CDR3 DNA sequence: TGTGCCAGCAGTGCACAGGGGACGGCTTTCTTT. Its translation is CASSAQGTAFF.

A word on this clone: One end of the junction is discordant with germline, which a read error may explain. V is TRBV5-1 and J is TRBJ2-1, with 12 bases fitting TRBD2. The CDR3 extends over 15 amino acids. In germline, CDR1 is SGHRS, CDR2 YFSETQ. CDR3 nucleotides: TGCGCCAGCACCTTGGGCACTAGCGGGGGGAATGAGCAGTTCTTC. Its protein is CASTLGTSGGNEQFF.

The V call is TRBV7-2, the J call TRBJ2-3, with unresolved D. Trimming shortened V by 2 bases and J by 0 bases, and 12 bases separated the two germline ends. This CDR3 is built from 16 residues. Per the germline V gene, CDR1 is SGHTA and CDR2 is FQGNSA. In DNA form, the CDR3 reads TGTGCCAGCAGCTTAACCAGGAACCCTAGCACAGATACGCAGTATTTT. It translates to CASSLTRNPSTDTQYF.

The rearrangement links TRBV27 to TRBJ1-6; 8 nucleotides line up with TRBD1. This CDR3 has 14 amino acids. The V gene's germline CDR1 is MNHEY and CDR2 SMNVEV (reference sequence). After removal of 6 bases from V and 8 bases from J, the junction contained 6 bases not matched to a gene. CDR3 region: CASRIGTGYSPLHF. The CDR3 DNA reads TGTGCCAGCAGGATAGGGACAGGATATTCACCCCTCCACTTT.

The chain joins TRBV14 to TRBJ1-5; a possible D gene is TRBD1 (5 bases). Germline CDR1 reads SGHDN; CDR2 reads FVKESK. The length of the CDR3 is 20 residues. V dropped 0 bases and J dropped 0 bases, with 21 bases sitting between them. The CDR3, as DNA: TGTGCCAGCAGCCAAGATCCCCGGCCAGGGTTGGGCTATAGCAATCAGCCCCAGCATTTT. It translates to CASSQDPRPGLGYSNQPQHF.